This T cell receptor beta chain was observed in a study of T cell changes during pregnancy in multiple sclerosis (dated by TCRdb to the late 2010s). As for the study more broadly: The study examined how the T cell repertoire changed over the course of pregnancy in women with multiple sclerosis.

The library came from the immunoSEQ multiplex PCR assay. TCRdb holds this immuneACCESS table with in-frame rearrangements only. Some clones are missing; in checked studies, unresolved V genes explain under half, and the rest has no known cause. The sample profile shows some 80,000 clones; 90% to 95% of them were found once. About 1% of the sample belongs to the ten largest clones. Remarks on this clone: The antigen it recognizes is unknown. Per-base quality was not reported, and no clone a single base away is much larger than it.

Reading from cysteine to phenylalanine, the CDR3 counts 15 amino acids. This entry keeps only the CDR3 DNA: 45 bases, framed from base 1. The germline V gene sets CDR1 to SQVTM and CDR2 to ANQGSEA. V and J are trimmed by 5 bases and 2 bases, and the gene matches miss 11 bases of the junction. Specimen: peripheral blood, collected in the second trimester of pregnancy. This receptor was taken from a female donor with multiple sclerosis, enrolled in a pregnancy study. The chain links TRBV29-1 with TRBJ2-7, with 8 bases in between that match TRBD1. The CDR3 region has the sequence CSVRPRGTGTYEQYF. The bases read TGCAGCGTTCGCCCCAGGGGGACAGGCACCTACGAGCAGTACTTC.